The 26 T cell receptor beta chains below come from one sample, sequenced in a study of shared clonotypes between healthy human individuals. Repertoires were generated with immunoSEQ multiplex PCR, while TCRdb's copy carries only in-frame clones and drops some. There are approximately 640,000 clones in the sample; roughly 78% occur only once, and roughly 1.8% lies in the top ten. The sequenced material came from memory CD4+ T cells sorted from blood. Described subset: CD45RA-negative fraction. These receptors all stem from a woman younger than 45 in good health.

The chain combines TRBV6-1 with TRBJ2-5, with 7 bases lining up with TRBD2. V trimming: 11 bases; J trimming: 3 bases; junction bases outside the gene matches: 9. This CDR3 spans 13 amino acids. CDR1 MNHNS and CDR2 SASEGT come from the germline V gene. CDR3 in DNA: TGTGCCGGCTCTCGTCTAGCGGAAGAGACCCAGTACTTC. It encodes CAGSRLAEETQYF.

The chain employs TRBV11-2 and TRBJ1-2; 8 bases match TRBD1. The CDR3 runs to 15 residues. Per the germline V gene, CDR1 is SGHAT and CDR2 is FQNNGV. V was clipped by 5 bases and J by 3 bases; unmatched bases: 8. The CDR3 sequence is CASSLMAGGDYGYTF. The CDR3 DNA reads TGTGCCAGCAGCCTGATGGCAGGGGGCGACTATGGCTACACCTTC.

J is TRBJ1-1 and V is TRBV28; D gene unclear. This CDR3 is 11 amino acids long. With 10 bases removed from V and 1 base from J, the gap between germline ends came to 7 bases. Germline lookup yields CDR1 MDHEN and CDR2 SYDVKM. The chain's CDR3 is CATHQNTEAFF. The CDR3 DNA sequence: TGTGCCACTCACCAGAACACTGAAGCTTTCTTT.

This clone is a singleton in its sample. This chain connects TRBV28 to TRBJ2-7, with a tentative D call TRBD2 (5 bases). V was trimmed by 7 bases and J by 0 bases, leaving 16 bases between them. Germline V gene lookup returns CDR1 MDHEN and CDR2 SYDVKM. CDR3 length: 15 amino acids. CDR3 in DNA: TGTGCCAGCATGCCCCACCGAGCGGACTCCTACGAGCAGTACTTC. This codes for CASMPHRADSYEQYF.

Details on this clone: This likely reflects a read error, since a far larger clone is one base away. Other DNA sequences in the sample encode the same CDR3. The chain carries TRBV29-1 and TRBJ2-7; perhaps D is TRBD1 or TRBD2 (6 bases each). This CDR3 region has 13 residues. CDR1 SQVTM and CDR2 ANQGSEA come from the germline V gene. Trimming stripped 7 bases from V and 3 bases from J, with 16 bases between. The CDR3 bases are TGCAGCGGTGGTGGGGGGCGAAACTACGAGCAGTACTTC. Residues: CSGGGGRNYEQYF.

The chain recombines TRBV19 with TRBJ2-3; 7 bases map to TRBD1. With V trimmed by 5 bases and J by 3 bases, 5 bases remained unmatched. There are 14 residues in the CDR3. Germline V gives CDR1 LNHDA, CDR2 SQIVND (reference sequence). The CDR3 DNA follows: TGTGCCAGTAGTCACACAGGGGTGACAGATACGCAGTATTTT. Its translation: CASSHTGVTDTQYF.

The CDR3 coding sequence is TGTGCCAGTACCAGGGGGGCAGAGACAGAGACCCAGTACTTC. Amino acids: CASTRGAETETQYF. The chain joins TRBV19 to TRBJ2-5, with TRBD1 as a possible D gene (7 bases). The germline V gene has CDR1 LNHDA and CDR2 SQIVND (reference sequence). V lost 7 bases to trimming and J lost 4 bases, with 16 bases between them. The CDR3 has 14 amino acids.

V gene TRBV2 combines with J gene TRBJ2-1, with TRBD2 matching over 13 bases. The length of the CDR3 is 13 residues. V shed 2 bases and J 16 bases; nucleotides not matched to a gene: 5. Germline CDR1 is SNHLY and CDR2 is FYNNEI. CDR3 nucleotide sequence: TGTGCCAGCAGTGAACGGGGGACTAGCGGGATATTCTTC. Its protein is CASSERGTSGIFF.

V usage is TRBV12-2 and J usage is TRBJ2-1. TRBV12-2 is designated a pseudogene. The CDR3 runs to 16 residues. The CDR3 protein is CASRFSRDQAYNEQFF. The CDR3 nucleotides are TGTGCAAGTCGCTTTAGCCGGGACCAAGCCTACAATGAGCAGTTCTTC.

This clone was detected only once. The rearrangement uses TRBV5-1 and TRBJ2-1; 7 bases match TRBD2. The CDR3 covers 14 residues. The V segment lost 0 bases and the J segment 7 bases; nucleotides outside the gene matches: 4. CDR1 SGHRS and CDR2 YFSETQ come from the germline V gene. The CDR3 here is CASSLGAGYNEQFF. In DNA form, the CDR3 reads TGCGCCAGCAGCTTGGGAGCGGGATATAATGAGCAGTTCTTC. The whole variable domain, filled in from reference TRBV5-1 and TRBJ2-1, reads KAGVTQTPRYLIKTRGQQVTLSCSPISGHRSVSWYQQTPGQGLQFLFEYFSETQRNKGNFPGRFSGRQFSNSRSEMNVSTLELGDSALYLCASSLGAGYNEQFFGPGTRLTVL.

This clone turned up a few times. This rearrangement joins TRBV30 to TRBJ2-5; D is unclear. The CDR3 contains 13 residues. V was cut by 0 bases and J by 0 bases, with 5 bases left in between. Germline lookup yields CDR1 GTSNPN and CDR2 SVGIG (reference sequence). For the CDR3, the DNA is TGTGCCTGGAGTGTAGAGTACCAAGAGACCCAGTACTTC. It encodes CAWSVEYQETQYF.

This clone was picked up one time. CDR3: CSVENGETQYF. In nucleotides, the CDR3 is TGCAGCGTTGAAAACGGGGAGACCCAGTACTTC. The J gene is TRBJ2-5, the V gene TRBV29-1; D is ambiguous. Germline values: CDR1 SQVTM, CDR2 ANQGSEA. V lost 2 bases and J 5 bases, leaving 6 bases between the germline ends. The CDR3 is 11 residues long. Supplemented by reference TRBV29-1 and TRBJ2-5, the full variable domain reads SAVISQKPSRDICQRGTSLTIQCQVDSQVTMMFWYRQQPGQSLTLIATANQGSEATYESGFVIDKFPISRPNLTFSTLTVSNMSPEDSSIYLCSVENGETQYFGPGTRLLVL.

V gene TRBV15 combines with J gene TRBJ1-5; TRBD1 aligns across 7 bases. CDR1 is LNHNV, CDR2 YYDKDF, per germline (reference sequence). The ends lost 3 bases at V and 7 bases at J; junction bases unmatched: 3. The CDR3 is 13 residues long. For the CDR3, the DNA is TGTGCCACCAGCAGCCTCAGGGGGCAGCCCCAGCATTTT. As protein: CATSSLRGQPQHF.

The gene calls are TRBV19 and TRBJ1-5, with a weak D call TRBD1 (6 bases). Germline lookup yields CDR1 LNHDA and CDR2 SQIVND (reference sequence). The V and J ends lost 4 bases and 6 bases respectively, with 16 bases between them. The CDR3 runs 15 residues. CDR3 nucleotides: TGTGCCAGTAGTACGGAAAGGCTGGGGGCTCAGCCCCAGCATTTT. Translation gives CASSTERLGAQPQHF.

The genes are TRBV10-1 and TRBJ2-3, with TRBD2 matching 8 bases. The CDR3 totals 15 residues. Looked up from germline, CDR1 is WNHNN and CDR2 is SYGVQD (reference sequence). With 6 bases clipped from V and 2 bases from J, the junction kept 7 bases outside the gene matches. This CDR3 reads CASSPGTSFTDTQYF. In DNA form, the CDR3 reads TGCGCCAGCAGCCCCGGGACTAGTTTCACAGATACGCAGTATTTT.

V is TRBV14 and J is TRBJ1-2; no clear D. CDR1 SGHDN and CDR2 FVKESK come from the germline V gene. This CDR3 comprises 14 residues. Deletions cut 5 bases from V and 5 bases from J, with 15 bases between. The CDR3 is CASSSTRTSYGYTF. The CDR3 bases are TGTGCCAGCAGCAGCACAAGGACCTCGTATGGCTACACCTTC.

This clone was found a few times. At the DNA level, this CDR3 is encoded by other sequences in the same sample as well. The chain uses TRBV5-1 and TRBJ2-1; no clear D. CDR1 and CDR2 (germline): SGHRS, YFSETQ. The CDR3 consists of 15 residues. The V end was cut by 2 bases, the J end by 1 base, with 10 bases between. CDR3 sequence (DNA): TGCGCCAGCAGCTTAAGTTCTGGGTCCTACAATGAGCAGTTCTTC. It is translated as CASSLSSGSYNEQFF.

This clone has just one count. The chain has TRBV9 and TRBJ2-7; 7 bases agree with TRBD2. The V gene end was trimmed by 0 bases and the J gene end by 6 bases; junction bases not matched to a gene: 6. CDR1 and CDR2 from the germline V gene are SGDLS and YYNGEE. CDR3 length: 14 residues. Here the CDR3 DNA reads TGTGCCAGCAGCGTAGGGGTACCGGGGGGCGAGCAGTACTTC. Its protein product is CASSVGVPGGEQYF.

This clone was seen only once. The CDR3 sequence: CASSQPTGQATDTQYF. CDR3 bases: TGTGCCAGCAGCCAACCTACAGGACAAGCCACAGATACGCAGTATTTT. The chain employs TRBV11-2 and TRBJ2-3; the D gene is possibly TRBD1 (5 bases). Looked up from germline, CDR1 is SGHAT and CDR2 is FQNNGV. The V end lost 5 bases, the J end lost 2 bases, and 17 bases lay between the germline ends. CDR3 length: 16 amino acids.

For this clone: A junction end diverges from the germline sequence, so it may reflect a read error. The CDR3 nucleotides read TGTGCCAGCAGCTTAGGTGGGACTAGCAGAGATACGCAGTATTTT. Translation gives CASSLGGTSRDTQYF. The rearrangement uses TRBV11-2 and TRBJ2-3; 9 nucleotides align to TRBD2. The CDR3 spans 15 residues. The germline CDR1 and CDR2 sequences are SGHAT and FQNNGV.

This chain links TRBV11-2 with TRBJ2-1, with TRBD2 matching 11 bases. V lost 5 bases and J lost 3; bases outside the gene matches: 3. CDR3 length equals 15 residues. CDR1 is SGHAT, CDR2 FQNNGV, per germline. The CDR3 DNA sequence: TGTGCCAGCAGCGCCACTAGCGGGGGCTACAATGAGCAGTTCTTC. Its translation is CASSATSGGYNEQFF.

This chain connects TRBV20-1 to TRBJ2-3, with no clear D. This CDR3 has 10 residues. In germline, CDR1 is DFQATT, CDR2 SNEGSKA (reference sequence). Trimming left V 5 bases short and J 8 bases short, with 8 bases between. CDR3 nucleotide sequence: TGCAGTGCTGGGGATGTTACGCAGTATTTT. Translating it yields CSAGDVTQYF.

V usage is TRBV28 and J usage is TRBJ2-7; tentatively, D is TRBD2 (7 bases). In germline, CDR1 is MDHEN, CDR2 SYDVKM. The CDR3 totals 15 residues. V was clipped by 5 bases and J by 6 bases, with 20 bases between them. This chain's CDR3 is CASSQRGGYTGEQYF. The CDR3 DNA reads TGTGCCAGCAGTCAAAGGGGGGGCTATACGGGCGAGCAGTACTTC. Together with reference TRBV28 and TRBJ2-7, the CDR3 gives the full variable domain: DVKVTQSSRYLVKRTGEKVFLECVQDMDHENMFWYRQDPGLGLRLIYFSYDVKMKEKGDIPEGYSVSREKKERFSLILESASTNQTSMYLCASSQRGGYTGEQYFGPGTRLTVT.

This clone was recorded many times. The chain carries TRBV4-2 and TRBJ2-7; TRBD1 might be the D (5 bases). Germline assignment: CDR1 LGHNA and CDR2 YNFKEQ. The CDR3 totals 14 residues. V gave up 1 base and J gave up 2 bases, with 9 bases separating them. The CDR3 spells CASSQVGAAYEQYF. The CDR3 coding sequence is TGTGCCAGCAGCCAAGTAGGGGCAGCCTACGAGCAGTACTTC.

CDR3 nucleotide sequence: TGTGCCAGCAGCTTGTTGGACCAGAGAGGCACCGGGGAGCTGTTTTTT. Its translation: CASSLLDQRGTGELFF. The rearrangement joins TRBV7-9 to TRBJ2-2, with D uncertain. Trimming shortened V by 3 bases and J by 4 bases, and 15 bases separated the two germline ends. CDR1 and CDR2 (germline): SEHNR, FQNEAQ (reference sequence). This CDR3 region has 16 residues.

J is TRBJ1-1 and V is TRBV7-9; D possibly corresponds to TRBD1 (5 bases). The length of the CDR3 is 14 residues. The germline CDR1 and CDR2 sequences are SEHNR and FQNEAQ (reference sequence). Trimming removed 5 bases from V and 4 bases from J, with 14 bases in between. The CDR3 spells CASSVDRGPTEAFF. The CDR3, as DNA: TGTGCCAGCAGCGTAGACAGAGGGCCCACTGAAGCTTTCTTT.